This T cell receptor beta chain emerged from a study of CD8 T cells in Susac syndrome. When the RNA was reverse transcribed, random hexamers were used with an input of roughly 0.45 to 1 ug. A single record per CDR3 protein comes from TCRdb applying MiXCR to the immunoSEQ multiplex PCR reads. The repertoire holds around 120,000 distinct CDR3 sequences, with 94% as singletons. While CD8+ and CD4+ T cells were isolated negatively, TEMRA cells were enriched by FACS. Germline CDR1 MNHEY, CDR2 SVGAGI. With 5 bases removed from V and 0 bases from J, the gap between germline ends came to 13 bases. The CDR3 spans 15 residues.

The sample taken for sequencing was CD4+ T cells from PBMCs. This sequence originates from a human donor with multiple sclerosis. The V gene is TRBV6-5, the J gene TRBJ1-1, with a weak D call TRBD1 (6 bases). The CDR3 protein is CASSPGGALNTEAFF. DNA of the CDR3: TGTGCCAGCAGTCCGGGGGGGGCCTTGAACACTGAAGCTTTCTTT.